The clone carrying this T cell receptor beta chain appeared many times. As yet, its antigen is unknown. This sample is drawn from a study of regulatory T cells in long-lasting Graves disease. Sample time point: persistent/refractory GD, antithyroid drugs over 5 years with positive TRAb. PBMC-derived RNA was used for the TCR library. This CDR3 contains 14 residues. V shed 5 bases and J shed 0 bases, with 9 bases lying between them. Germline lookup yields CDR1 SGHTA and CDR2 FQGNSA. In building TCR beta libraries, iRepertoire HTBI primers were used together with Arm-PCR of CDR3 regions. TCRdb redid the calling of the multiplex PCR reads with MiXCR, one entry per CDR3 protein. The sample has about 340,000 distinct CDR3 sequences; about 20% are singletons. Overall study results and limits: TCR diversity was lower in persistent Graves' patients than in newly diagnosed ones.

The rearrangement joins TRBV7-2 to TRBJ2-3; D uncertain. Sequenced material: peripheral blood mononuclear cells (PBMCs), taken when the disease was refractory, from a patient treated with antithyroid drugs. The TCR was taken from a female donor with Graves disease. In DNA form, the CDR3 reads TGTGCCAGCAGCCTCGGACGGAGCACAGATACGCAGTATTTT. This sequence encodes CASSLGRSTDTQYF.